This T cell receptor (beta chain) was retrieved from a study of chemoradiotherapy in HPV16-positive cancers. Clones were sequenced by immunoSEQ multiplex PCR, and TCRdb holds only the in-frame ones, with some missing. The sample contains roughly 17,000 clones, 90% of which appear only once. The receptor comes from a human donor with HPV-associated anogenital cancer. Sequencing used blood, obtained from a patient who underwent chemoradiotherapy.

The chain's CDR3 is CASSVVEGYTEAFF. The CDR3 DNA reads as TGTGCCAGCAGCGTAGTAGAAGGATACACTGAAGCTTTCTTT. J is TRBJ1-1 and V is TRBV9; D uncertain. Germline-derived CDR1 and CDR2 are SGDLS and YYNGEE. The CDR3 totals 14 residues. V shed 0 bases and J shed 3 bases, with 9 bases lying between them.